This T cell receptor (beta chain) was retrieved from a study of beta chain features in type 1 diabetes. Regarding the study as a whole: For cells with high TCR expression, cDNA sequencing could yield over-representation. Shorter TCRB CDR3s, moderately but significantly so, marked every one of the four CD4+ subsets in Type 1 diabetes patients.

Reverse transcription of all isolated RNA meant that expressed TCRB transcripts were sequenced. TCRdb's copy holds only in-frame clones and misses some; the assay was immunoSEQ multiplex PCR. The profile covers 500,000 to 650,000 clones, with approximately 13% appearing a single time and 0.09% to 0.15% taken by the ten largest. About this clone: What it recognizes is unknown. Other DNA sequences of this sample code for an identical CDR3.

The CDR3 runs 14 residues. V was cut by 4 bases and J by 0 bases, with 8 bases left in between. From germline, CDR1 is SGHDT and CDR2 YYEEEE. The sequenced sample consisted of naive CD4+ T cells from blood. V is TRBV5-6 and J is TRBJ1-5; unclear D gene. The TCR originated in a young man with type 1 diabetes. In nucleotides, the CDR3 is TGTGCCAGCAGCACGGGTTATAGCAATCAGCCCCAGCATTTT. The encoded protein is CASSTGYSNQPQHF.